This passage covers 7 T cell receptor beta chains from one sample sequenced in a study of cytotoxic CD8 clonotypes in ibrutinib-treated CLL. The method was immunoSEQ multiplex PCR; TCRdb's version includes in-frame clones alone and lacks a portion of them. The sample has about 84,000 clones; 85% to 90% are singletons. The sequenced sample was PBMCs, obtained before ibrutinib treatment. These receptors were obtained from a human donor with chronic lymphocytic leukemia.

The chain combines TRBV19 with TRBJ2-1; D possibly corresponds to TRBD2 (6 bases). Germline-derived CDR1 and CDR2 are LNHDA and SQIVND (reference sequence). CDR3 size: 15 residues. The germline V and J ends were trimmed by 5 bases and 7 bases, with 18 bases remaining between them. The CDR3 loop is CASSPPYRRANEQFF. CDR3 DNA: TGTGCCAGTAGTCCCCCGTACCGGAGGGCGAATGAGCAGTTCTTC. Drawing the rest from reference TRBV19 and TRBJ2-1, the complete variable domain is DGGITQSPKYLFRKEGQNVTLSCEQNLNHDAMYWYRQDPGQGLRLIYYSQIVNDFQKGDIAEGYSVSREKKESFPLTVTSAQKNPTAFYLCASSPPYRRANEQFFGPGTRLTVL.

The chain links TRBV19 to TRBJ1-2, with 11 bases that match TRBD1. Germline V gene data show CDR1 as LNHDA and CDR2 as SQIVND (reference sequence). Germline trimming cut 5 bases from V and 4 bases from J; bases unmatched to any gene: 9. The CDR3 covers 16 residues. The CDR3 sequence is CASSPSEGQGVYGYTF. CDR3 DNA: TGTGCCAGTAGTCCCTCCGAGGGACAGGGGGTCTATGGCTACACCTTC.

The chain is built from TRBV9 and TRBJ2-2; D is possibly TRBD2 (6 bases). Deletions cut 4 bases from V and 12 bases from J, with 31 bases between. CDR1 and CDR2 (germline): SGDLS, YYNGEE. CDR3 size: 18 residues. The chain's CDR3 is CASSYPREPRDSHYQLFF. CDR3 sequence (DNA): TGTGCCAGCAGCTATCCAAGGGAACCTCGGGACTCTCACTATCAGCTGTTTTTT.

The chain has TRBV28 and TRBJ2-7, with 15 bases aligning to TRBD2. Germline loops: CDR1 MDHEN, CDR2 SYDVKM. The CDR3 is 15 residues long. V was clipped by 5 bases and J by 4 bases; unmatched bases: 3. This chain's CDR3 is CASSPGTSGRYEQYF. The CDR3 coding sequence is TGTGCCAGCAGTCCAGGGACTAGCGGGAGGTACGAGCAGTACTTC.

V is TRBV19 and J is TRBJ2-1, with TRBD2 matching over 7 bases. With 10 bases clipped from V and 4 bases from J, the junction kept 10 bases outside the gene matches. The CDR3 consists of 14 residues. The germline V gene encodes CDR1 LNHDA and CDR2 SQIVND (reference sequence). Here the CDR3 DNA reads TGTGCCATAGGGCCGGGACTACGTTACAATGAGCAGTTCTTC. This encodes CAIGPGLRYNEQFF.

The gene calls are TRBV5-1 and TRBJ2-7, with D maybe TRBD1 (5 bases). Germline V gives CDR1 SGHRS, CDR2 YFSETQ. Deletions cut 4 bases from V and 2 bases from J, with 7 bases between. CDR3 length equals 12 residues. The CDR3 is CASSDSPYEQYF. In nucleotides, the CDR3 is TGCGCCAGCAGCGACAGTCCCTACGAGCAGTACTTC.

The V and J genes are TRBV6-1 and TRBJ1-2; D is perhaps TRBD1 (5 bases). The CDR3 loop spans 14 amino acids. Germline V gene sequence: CDR1 MNHNS, CDR2 SASEGT. V was pared by 6 bases and J by 4 bases, with 15 bases between. In DNA form, the CDR3 reads TGTGCCAGCAGCAGGGCATCACAGGTCTATGGCTACACCTTC. Amino acid sequence: CASSRASQVYGYTF.